Below, 5 T cell receptor beta chains from the same sample are listed, as sequenced in a study of blood T cell repertoires in COVID-19. Repertoires were generated with immunoSEQ multiplex PCR, while TCRdb's copy carries only in-frame clones and drops some. Here the sample spans more than 65,000 clones, roughly 89% being singletons. Sequencing was performed on peripheral blood. The receptor source for this set is a man aged 55 to 70 with acute or convalescent COVID-19.

The chain joins TRBV11-3 to TRBJ1-5; a possible D gene is TRBD1 (6 bases). The CDR3 is 16 residues long. Trimming shortened V by 7 bases and J by 0 bases, and 16 bases separated the two germline ends. Germline V gene lookup returns CDR1 SGHNT and CDR2 YENEEA. As DNA, the CDR3 is TGTGCCAGCAACCTAGGACAGTTCGATAGCAATCAGCCCCAGCATTTT. It codes for CASNLGQFDSNQPQHF. Based on the CDR3 plus reference TRBV11-3 and TRBJ1-5, the full variable domain is EAGVVQSPRYKIIEKKQPVAFWCNPISGHNTLYWYLQNLGQGPELLIRYENEEAVDDSQLPKDRFSAERLKGVDSTLKIQPAELGDSAVYLCASNLGQFDSNQPQHFGDGTRLSIL.

This rearrangement joins TRBV6-2 or TRBV6-3 to TRBJ1-2, with 7 bases that match TRBD1. The ends lost 6 bases at V and 8 bases at J; junction bases unmatched: 9. CDR1 and CDR2 from the germline V gene are MNHEY and SVGEGT. This CDR3 contains 13 residues. The CDR3, as DNA: TGTGCCAGCAGCTATACAGGGGTAAACGGCTACACCTTC. It translates to CASSYTGVNGYTF.

This chain links TRBV5-5 with TRBJ2-3, with 16 bases identical to TRBD2. V was clipped by 0 bases and J by 5 bases; unmatched bases: 12. Per the germline V gene, CDR1 is SGHKS and CDR2 is YYEKEE (reference sequence). This CDR3 contains 20 residues. The CDR3 spells CASSLAGLAGGLPRGDTQYF. The CDR3 DNA sequence: TGTGCCAGCAGCTTGGCGGGACTAGCGGGGGGGCTCCCTCGGGGAGATACGCAGTATTTT.

Remarks on this clone: The DNA is omitted, as the CDR3 cannot be located on it reliably, and the CDR3 follows TCRdb's listing. This rearrangement joins TRBV2 to TRBJ1-2; the tabulated D call, TRBD1, remains unverified against the DNA. Germline CDR1 SNHLY, CDR2 FYNNEI. Including both end residues, the CDR3 is 12 amino acids long. CDR3 protein: CASSVGTGSPTF.

CDR3 nucleotide sequence: TGTGCCAGCAGTTACTCAGGGGGCCAGGGATCACCCCTCCACTTT. It codes for CASSYSGGQGSPLHF. V gene TRBV6-5 combines with J gene TRBJ1-6; 7 bases match TRBD1. V lost 0 bases, J lost 10 bases, and 6 bases stayed unmatched. This CDR3 is built from 15 residues. Germline loops: CDR1 MNHEY, CDR2 SVGAGI.